Here is one TCR beta chain with its context. The data originate from a study of cytomegalovirus exposure and HLA in healthy donors. Study-wide background: Clustering assigned 81% of the approximately 430 genotyped donors to the Caucasian-associated ancestry cluster.

Vbeta (60) and Jbeta (13) primers were used in the PCR. TCRdb's copy holds only in-frame clones and misses some; the assay was immunoSEQ multiplex PCR. The table shows over 200,000 clones, with more than 70% occurring only once. The length of the CDR3 is 15 residues. The trim removed 3 bases at V and 5 bases at J, leaving 8 bases unmatched. Germline V gene data show CDR1 as LNHDA and CDR2 as SQIVND (reference sequence). Sequenced: PBMCs. This clonotype was sampled from a human donor in good health. The chain is built from TRBV19 and TRBJ2-3, with TRBD2 matching 7 bases. CDR3 nucleotide sequence: TGTGCCAGTAGTATCGGGGCGGGAGCTCGAGATACGCAGTATTTT. Its translation is CASSIGAGARDTQYF.